This T cell receptor (beta chain) was obtained from a study of blood T cell repertoires in COVID-19. Background on the study: Collection of acute and convalescent COVID-19 samples took place in the United States, Italy and Spain.

Followed longitudinally, the Seattle patients had been enrolled during active infection. Only in-frame clones appear in the TCRdb table, and some are missing; sequencing was by immunoSEQ multiplex PCR. The profile shows about 130,000 clones, around 75% of them singletons. Sample: peripheral blood. This TCR was sampled from a woman between 65 and 79 years old with COVID-19, enrolled during active disease.

CDR3 loop: CASSNRGTAYGYTF. CDR3 sequence (DNA): TGTGCCAGCAGCAACCGAGGGACAGCCTATGGCTACACCTTC. The genes are TRBV5-8 and TRBJ1-2; TRBD1 agrees at 7 bases. The V and J ends lost 4 bases and 4 bases, in that order; junction bases with no gene match: 7. Germline values: CDR1 SGHTS, CDR2 YDEGEE. The CDR3 has 14 residues.